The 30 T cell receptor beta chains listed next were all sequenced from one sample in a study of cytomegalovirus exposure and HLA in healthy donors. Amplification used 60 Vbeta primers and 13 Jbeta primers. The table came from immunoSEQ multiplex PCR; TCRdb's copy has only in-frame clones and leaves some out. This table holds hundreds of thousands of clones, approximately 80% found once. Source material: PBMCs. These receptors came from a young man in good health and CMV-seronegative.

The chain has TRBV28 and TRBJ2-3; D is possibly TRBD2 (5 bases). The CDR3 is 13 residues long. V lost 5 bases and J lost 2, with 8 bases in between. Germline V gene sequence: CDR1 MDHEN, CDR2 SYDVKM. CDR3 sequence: CASSPGLTDTQYF. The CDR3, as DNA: TGTGCCAGCAGTCCAGGACTCACAGATACGCAGTATTTT.

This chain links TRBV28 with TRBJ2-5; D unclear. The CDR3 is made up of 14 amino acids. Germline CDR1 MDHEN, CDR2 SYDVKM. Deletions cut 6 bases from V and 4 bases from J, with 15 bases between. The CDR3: CASRGIENRETQYF. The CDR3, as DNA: TGTGCCAGCAGGGGCATCGAGAATAGAGAGACCCAGTACTTC. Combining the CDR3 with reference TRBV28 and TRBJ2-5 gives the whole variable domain DVKVTQSSRYLVKRTGEKVFLECVQDMDHENMFWYRQDPGLGLRLIYFSYDVKMKEKGDIPEGYSVSREKKERFSLILESASTNQTSMYLCASRGIENRETQYFGPGTRLLVL.

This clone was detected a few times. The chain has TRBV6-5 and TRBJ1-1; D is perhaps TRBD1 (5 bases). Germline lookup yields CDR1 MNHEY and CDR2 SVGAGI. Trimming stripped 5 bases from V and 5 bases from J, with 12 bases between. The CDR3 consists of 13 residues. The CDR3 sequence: CASSPRVQTEAFF. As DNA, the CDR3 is TGTGCCAGCAGTCCCAGGGTACAGACTGAAGCTTTCTTT.

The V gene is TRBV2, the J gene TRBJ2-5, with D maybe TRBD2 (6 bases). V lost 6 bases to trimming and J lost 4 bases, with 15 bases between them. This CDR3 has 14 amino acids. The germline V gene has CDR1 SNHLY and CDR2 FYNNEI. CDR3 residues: CASSPGTVPETQYF. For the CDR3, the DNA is TGTGCCAGCAGCCCCGGGACTGTTCCAGAGACCCAGTACTTC.

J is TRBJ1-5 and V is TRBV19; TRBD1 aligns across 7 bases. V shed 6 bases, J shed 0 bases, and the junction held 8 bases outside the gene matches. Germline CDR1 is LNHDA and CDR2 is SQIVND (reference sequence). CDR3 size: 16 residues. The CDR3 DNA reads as TGTGCCAGTAGCGACACAGGGGCGTATAGCAATCAGCCCCAGCATTTT. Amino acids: CASSDTGAYSNQPQHF.

The CDR3 here is CASSPEPGRGVYNEQFF. The CDR3 coding sequence is TGTGCCAGCAGCCCCGAGCCGGGGCGGGGGGTCTACAATGAGCAGTTCTTC. V usage is TRBV7-9 and J usage is TRBJ2-1; TRBD2 aligns across 8 bases. CDR3 length: 17 amino acids. Germline V gives CDR1 SEHNR, CDR2 FQNEAQ (reference sequence). The junction had 12 bases not matched to a gene; V was cut back by 5 bases and J by 3 bases.

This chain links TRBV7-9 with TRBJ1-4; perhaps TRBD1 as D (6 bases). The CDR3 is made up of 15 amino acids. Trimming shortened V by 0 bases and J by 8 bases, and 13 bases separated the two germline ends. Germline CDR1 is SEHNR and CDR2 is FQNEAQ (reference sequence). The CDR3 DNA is TGTGCCAGCAGCTTAGCGCTTAAGGGGGACGAAAAACTGTTTTTT. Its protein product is CASSLALKGDEKLFF. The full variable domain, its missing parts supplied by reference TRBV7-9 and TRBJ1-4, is DTGVSQNPRHKITKRGQNVTFRCDPISEHNRLYWYRQTLGQGPEFLTYFQNEAQLEKSRLLSDRFSAERPKGSFSTLEIQRTEQGDSAMYLCASSLALKGDEKLFFGSGTQLSVL.

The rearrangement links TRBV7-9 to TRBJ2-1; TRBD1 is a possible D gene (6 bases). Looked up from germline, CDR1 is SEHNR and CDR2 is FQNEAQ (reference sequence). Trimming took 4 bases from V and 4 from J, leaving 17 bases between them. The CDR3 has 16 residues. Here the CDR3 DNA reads TGTGCCAGCAGCTCCCCGTGGGGGCCTAATTACAATGAGCAGTTCTTC. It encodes CASSSPWGPNYNEQFF.

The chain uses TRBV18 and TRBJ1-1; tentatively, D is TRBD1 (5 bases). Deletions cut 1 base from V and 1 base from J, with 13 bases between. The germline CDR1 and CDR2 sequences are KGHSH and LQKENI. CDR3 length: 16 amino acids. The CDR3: CASSPRVGGTNTEAFF. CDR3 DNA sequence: TGTGCCAGCTCACCACGTGTTGGAGGGACGAACACTGAAGCTTTCTTT. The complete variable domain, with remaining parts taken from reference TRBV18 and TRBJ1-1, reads NAGVMQNPRHLVRRRGQEARLRCSPMKGHSHVYWYRQLPEEGLKFMVYLQKENIIDESGMPKERFSAEFPKEGPSILRIQQVVRGDSAAYFCASSPRVGGTNTEAFFGQGTRLTVV.

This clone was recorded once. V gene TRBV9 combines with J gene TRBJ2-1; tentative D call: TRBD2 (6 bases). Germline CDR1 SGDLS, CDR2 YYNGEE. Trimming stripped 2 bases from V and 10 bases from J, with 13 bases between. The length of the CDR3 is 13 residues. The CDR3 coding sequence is TGTGCCAGCAGCGTGGGAACGGGGAGGGAGCAGTTCTTC. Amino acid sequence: CASSVGTGREQFF.

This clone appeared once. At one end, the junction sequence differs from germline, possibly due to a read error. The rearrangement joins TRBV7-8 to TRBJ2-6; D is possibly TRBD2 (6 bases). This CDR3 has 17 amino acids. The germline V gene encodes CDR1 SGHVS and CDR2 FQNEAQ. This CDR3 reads CASSLVAGSSGASVLTF. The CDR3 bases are TGTGCCAGCAGCTTAGTCGCGGGGTCCTCTGGGGCCAGCGTCCTGACTTTC. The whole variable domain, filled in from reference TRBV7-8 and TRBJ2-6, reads GAGVSQSPRYKVAKRGQDVALRCDPISGHVSLFWYQQALGQGPEFLTYFQNEAQLDKSGLPSDRFFAERPEGSVSTLKIQRTQQEDSAVYLCASSLVAGSSGASVLTFGAGSRLTVL.

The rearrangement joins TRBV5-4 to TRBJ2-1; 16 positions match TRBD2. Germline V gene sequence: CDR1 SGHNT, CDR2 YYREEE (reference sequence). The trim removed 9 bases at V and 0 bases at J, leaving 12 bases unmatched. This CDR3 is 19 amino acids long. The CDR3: CATSSGTSGGVSSYNEQFF. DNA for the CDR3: TGTGCCACCTCTTCCGGGACTAGCGGGGGGGTGAGCTCCTACAATGAGCAGTTCTTC. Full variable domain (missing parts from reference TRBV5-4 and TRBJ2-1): ETGVTQSPTHLIKTRGQQVTLRCSSQSGHNTVSWYQQALGQGPQFIFQYYREEENGRGNFPPRFSGLQFPNYSSELNVNALELDDSALYLCATSSGTSGGVSSYNEQFFGPGTRLTVL.

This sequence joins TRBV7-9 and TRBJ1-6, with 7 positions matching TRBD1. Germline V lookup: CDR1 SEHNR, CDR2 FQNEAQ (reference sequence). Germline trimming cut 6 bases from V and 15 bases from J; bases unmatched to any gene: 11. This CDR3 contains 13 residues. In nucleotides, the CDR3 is TGTGCCAGCAGTTCCGGACAGGAGTATTTCCTCCACTTT. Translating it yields CASSSGQEYFLHF. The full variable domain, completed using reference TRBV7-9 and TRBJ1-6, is DTGVSQNPRHKITKRGQNVTFRCDPISEHNRLYWYRQTLGQGPEFLTYFQNEAQLEKSRLLSDRFSAERPKGSFSTLEIQRTEQGDSAMYLCASSSGQEYFLHFGNGTRLTVT.

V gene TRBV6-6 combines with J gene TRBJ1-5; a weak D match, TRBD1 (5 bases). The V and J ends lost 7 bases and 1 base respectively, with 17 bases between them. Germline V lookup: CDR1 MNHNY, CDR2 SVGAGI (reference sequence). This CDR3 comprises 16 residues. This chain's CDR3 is CASTRGVVGSNQPQHF. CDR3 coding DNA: TGTGCCAGCACCCGGGGGGTAGTCGGAAGCAATCAGCCCCAGCATTTT.

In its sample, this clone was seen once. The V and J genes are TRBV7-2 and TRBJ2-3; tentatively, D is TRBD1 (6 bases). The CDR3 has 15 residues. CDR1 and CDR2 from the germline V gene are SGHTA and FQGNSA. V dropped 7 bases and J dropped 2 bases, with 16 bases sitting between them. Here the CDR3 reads CASNFGGLTTDTQYF. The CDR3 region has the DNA TGTGCCAGCAACTTTGGGGGCCTAACCACAGATACGCAGTATTTT.

Written as DNA, the CDR3 is TGTGCCAGCAGCAACGGGACTAGCGGGCGCACAGATACGCAGTATTTT. Translated, it gives CASSNGTSGRTDTQYF. The chain carries TRBV11-3 and TRBJ2-3, with 12 bases aligning to TRBD2. The germline CDR1 and CDR2 sequences are SGHNT and YENEEA. The V and J ends lost 5 bases and 1 base, in that order; junction bases with no gene match: 4. The CDR3 sequence is 16 residues long.

CDR3 sequence reads: CASSLSGGGHEQYF. In DNA, the CDR3 is TGTGCCAGCAGTTTAAGCGGGGGGGGCCACGAGCAGTACTTC. The gene calls are TRBV27 and TRBJ2-7, with 10 bases fitting TRBD2. From germline, CDR1 is MNHEY and CDR2 SMNVEV (reference sequence). The CDR3 totals 14 residues. The ends lost 2 bases at V and 5 bases at J; junction bases unmatched: 3.

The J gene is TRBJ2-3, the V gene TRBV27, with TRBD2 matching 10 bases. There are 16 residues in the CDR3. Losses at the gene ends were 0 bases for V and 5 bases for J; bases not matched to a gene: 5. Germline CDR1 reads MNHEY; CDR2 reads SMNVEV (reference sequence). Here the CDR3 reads CASSLSALAGVDTQYF. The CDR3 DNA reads TGTGCCAGCAGTTTATCCGCGCTAGCGGGGGTAGATACGCAGTATTTT.

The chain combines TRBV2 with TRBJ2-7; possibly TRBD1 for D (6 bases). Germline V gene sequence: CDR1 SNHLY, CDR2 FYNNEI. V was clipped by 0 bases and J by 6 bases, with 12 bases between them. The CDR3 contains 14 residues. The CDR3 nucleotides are TGTGCCAGCAGTGAAGCCAGAGGGGGTGTCGAGCAGTACTTC. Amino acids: CASSEARGGVEQYF.

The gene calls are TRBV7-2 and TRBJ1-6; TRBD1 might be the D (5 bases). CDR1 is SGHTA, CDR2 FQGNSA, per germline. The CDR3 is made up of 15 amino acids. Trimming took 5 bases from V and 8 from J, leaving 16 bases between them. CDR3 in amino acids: CASSAWGWRDSPLHF. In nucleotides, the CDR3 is TGTGCCAGCAGCGCGTGGGGGTGGAGGGATTCACCCCTCCACTTT.

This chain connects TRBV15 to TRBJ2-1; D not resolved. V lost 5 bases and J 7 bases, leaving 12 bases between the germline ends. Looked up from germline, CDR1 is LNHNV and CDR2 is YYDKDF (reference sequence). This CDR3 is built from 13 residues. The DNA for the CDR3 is TGTGCCACCAGCGCAGCACAGTTAAATGAGCAGTTCTTC. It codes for CATSAAQLNEQFF.

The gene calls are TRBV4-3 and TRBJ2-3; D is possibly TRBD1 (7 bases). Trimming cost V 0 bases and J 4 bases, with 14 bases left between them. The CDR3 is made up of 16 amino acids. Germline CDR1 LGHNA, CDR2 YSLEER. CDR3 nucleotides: TGCGCCAGCAGCCAAGATCAGGGGGGCGGTGCAGATACGCAGTATTTT. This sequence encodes CASSQDQGGGADTQYF.

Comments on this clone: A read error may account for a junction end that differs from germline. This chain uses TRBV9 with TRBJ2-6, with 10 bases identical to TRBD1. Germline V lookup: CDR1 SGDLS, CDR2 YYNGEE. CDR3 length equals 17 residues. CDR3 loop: CASSADRGSAGASVLTF. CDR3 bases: TGTGCCAGCAGCGCGGACAGGGGGTCGGCTGGGGCCAGCGTCCTGACTTTC.

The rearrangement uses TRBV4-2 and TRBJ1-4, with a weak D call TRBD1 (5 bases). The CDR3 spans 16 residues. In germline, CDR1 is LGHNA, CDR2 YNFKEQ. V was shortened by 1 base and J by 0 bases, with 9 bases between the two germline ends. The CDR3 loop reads CASSQAGTSTNEKLFF. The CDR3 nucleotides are TGTGCCAGCAGCCAAGCGGGGACTTCAACTAATGAAAAACTGTTTTTT.

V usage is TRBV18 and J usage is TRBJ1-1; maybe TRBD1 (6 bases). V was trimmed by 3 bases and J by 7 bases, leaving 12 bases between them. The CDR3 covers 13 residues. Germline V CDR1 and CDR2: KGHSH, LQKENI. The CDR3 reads CASSPSQGFEAFF. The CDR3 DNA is TGTGCCAGCTCACCCTCACAGGGTTTTGAAGCTTTCTTT.

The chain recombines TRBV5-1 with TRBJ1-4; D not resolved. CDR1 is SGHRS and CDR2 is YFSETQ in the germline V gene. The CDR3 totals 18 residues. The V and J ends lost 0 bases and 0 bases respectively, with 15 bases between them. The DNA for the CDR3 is TGCGCCAGCAGCTTGGGGGTTCCAGACATTGCAACTAATGAAAAACTGTTTTTT. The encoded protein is CASSLGVPDIATNEKLFF.

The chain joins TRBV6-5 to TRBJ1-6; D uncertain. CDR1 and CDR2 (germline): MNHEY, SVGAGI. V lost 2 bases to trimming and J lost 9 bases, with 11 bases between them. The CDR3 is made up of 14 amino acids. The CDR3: CASSYVAGGSPLHF. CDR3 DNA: TGTGCCAGCAGTTACGTAGCAGGAGGTTCACCCCTCCACTTT.

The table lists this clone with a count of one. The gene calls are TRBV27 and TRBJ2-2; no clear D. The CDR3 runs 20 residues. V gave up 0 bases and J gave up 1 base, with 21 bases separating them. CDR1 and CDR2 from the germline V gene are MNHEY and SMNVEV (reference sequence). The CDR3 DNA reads TGTGCCAGCAGTTTATCGAGGCATCGGGTGTCGCGAGGGAACACCGGGGAGCTGTTTTTT. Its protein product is CASSLSRHRVSRGNTGELFF.

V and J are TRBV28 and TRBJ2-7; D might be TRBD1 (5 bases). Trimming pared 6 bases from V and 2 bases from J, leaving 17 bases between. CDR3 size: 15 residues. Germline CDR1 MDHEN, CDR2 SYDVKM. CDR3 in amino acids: CASSHGPQGAYEQYF. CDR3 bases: TGTGCCAGCAGCCACGGACCCCAGGGCGCCTACGAGCAGTACTTC.

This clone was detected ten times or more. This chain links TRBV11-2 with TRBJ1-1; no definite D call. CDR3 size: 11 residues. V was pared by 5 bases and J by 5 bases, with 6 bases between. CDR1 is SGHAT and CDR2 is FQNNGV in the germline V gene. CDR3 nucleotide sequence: TGTGCCAGCAGCCCAGGTACTGAAGCTTTCTTT. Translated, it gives CASSPGTEAFF.